This T cell receptor beta chain stems from a study of cytomegalovirus exposure and HLA in healthy donors. Primers for the PCR totalled 60 Vbeta and 13 Jbeta. Profiled with immunoSEQ multiplex PCR; TCRdb holds only in-frame clones, not every one. The data contain over 150,000 clones, about 81% of them singletons. The CDR3 runs 14 residues. Trimming shortened V by 1 base and J by 3 bases, and 10 bases separated the two germline ends. CDR1 LGHNA and CDR2 YSLEER come from the germline V gene. Sequenced: PBMCs. This TCR derives from a woman aged 30 to 39 in good health and CMV-seronegative. The rearrangement uses TRBV4-3 and TRBJ2-7; no clear D. CDR3: CASSQGTRFYEQYF. In DNA form, the CDR3 reads TGCGCCAGCAGCCAAGGTACCCGGTTCTACGAGCAGTACTTC.